Here is one T cell receptor beta chain with its context. The sample is drawn from a study of blood T cells in healthy people across ages. A second PCR, run for roughly 6 to 11 cycles, used a sample-barcoded 5' primer plus a J-beta primer mix. TCRdb reanalysed the 5' RACE reads using MiXCR and keeps one entry per CDR3 protein. The sample holds roughly 1.7 million distinct CDR3 sequences; roughly a third are singletons and the top ten take approximately 11%. CDR3 length: 18 residues. Trimming shortened V by 4 bases and J by 3 bases, and 23 bases separated the two germline ends. Germline lookup yields CDR1 MNHEY and CDR2 SMNVEV (reference sequence).

The receptor's source is a woman in her 30s in good health. Sequencing was carried out using blood. The rearrangement uses TRBV27 and TRBJ2-3; D might be TRBD2 (7 bases). CDR3 protein: CASSSPGGWQGFTDTQYF. The DNA for the CDR3 is TGTGCCAGCAGTTCCCCCGGGGGGTGGCAGGGGTTTACAGATACGCAGTATTTT.